The 5 T cell receptor beta chains below all came from one sample that was sequenced in a study of shared clonotypes between healthy human individuals. Here immunoSEQ multiplex PCR was the method, and the copy in TCRdb shows in-frame clones only, minus some. Among 950,000 to 1,100,000 clones, around four fifths were seen once, and the ten largest hold about 1.5%. The material sequenced was memory CD4+ T cells sorted from blood. Subset reported: CD45RA-negative fraction. These receptors all stem from a man aged 18 to 29 in good health.

The chain employs TRBV18 and TRBJ2-2; D uncertain. There are 14 residues in the CDR3. V lost 0 bases to trimming and J lost 9 bases, with 11 bases between them. Germline V gene data show CDR1 as KGHSH and CDR2 as LQKENI. The CDR3 bases are TGTGCCAGCTCACCACCAAGTGGGAATCGGGAGCTGTTTTTT. The encoded protein is CASSPPSGNRELFF.

The gene calls are TRBV5-4 and TRBJ2-7; 15 bases match TRBD2. The germline V gene has CDR1 SGHNT and CDR2 YYREEE (reference sequence). V lost 4 bases to trimming and J lost 6 bases; unmatched junction nucleotides: 14. The CDR3 is 18 residues long. CDR3 protein: CASSGPGLAGGVSGEQYF. CDR3 in DNA: TGTGCCAGCAGCGGGCCGGGACTAGCGGGAGGCGTTTCAGGCGAGCAGTACTTC.

The chain is built from TRBV5-1 and TRBJ2-1; D possibly corresponds to TRBD1 (5 bases). This CDR3 spans 15 amino acids. Trimming pared 3 bases from V and 0 bases from J, leaving 10 bases between. Germline CDR1 SGHRS, CDR2 YFSETQ. The CDR3 loop reads CASSYRQSSYNEQFF. The CDR3 DNA reads as TGCGCCAGCAGCTACCGACAGAGCTCCTACAATGAGCAGTTCTTC. The full variable domain, completed using reference TRBV5-1 and TRBJ2-1, is KAGVTQTPRYLIKTRGQQVTLSCSPISGHRSVSWYQQTPGQGLQFLFEYFSETQRNKGNFPGRFSGRQFSNSRSEMNVSTLELGDSALYLCASSYRQSSYNEQFFGPGTRLTVL.

This clone has just a few counts. The chain links TRBV7-9 to TRBJ1-6; TRBD1 aligns across 11 bases. Germline values: CDR1 SEHNR, CDR2 FQNEAQ (reference sequence). The V gene end was trimmed by 5 bases and the J gene end by 1 base; junction bases not matched to a gene: 10. The CDR3 loop spans 19 amino acids. CDR3 residues: CASSRTGGDLRSYNSPLHF. The DNA of the CDR3 is TGTGCCAGCAGCAGGACAGGGGGCGACCTAAGGTCCTATAATTCACCCCTCCACTTT.

The chain links TRBV7-2 to TRBJ2-3, with 8 nucleotides matching TRBD2. Germline values: CDR1 SGHTA, CDR2 FQGNSA. Trimming took 0 bases from V and 2 from J; bases not matched to a gene: 10. This CDR3 has 18 amino acids. The CDR3 spells CASSLAPPNGRATDTQYF. CDR3 DNA: TGTGCCAGCAGCTTAGCCCCACCGAACGGGAGGGCCACAGATACGCAGTATTTT.